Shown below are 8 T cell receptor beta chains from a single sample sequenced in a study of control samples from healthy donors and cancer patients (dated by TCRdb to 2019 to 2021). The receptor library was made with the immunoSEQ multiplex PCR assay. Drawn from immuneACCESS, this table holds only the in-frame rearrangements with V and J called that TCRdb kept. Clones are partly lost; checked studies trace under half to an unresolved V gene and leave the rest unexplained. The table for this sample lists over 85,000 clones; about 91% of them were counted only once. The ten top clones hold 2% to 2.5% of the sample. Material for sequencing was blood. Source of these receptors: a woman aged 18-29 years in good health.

The CDR3 nucleotides read TGTGCCTGGAGTCCATCCACCTACAATGAGCAGTTCTTC. Translation: CAWSPSTYNEQFF. The gene calls are TRBV30 and TRBJ2-1; D uncertain. The CDR3 runs to 13 residues. Between the trimmed V and J ends, which lost 2 bases and 2 bases, there was a span of 7 bases. CDR1 is GTSNPN and CDR2 is SVGIG in the germline V gene (reference sequence).

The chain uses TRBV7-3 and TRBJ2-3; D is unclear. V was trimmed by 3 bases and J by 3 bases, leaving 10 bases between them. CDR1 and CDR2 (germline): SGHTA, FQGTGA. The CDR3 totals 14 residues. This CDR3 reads CASSFSLRTDTQYF. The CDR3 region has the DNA TGTGCCAGCAGCTTTTCACTAAGAACAGATACGCAGTATTTT.

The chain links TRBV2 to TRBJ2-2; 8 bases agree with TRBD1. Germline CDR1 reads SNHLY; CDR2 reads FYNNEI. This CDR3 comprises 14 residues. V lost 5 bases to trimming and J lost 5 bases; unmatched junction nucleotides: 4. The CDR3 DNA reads TGTGCCAGCAGTTTGGACAGGGCGACCGGGGAGCTGTTTTTT. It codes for CASSLDRATGELFF.

CDR3 region: CASSQEMRQANTGELFF. The CDR3 DNA reads as TGTGCCAGCAGCCAAGAGATGAGGCAGGCGAACACCGGGGAGCTGTTTTTT. The chain employs TRBV3-1 (or the pseudogene TRBV3-2) and TRBJ2-2; no firm D call. Germline CDR1 and CDR2: LGHDT and YNNKEL (reference sequence). Trimming shortened V by 0 bases and J by 0 bases, and 11 bases separated the two germline ends. This CDR3 is 17 amino acids long.

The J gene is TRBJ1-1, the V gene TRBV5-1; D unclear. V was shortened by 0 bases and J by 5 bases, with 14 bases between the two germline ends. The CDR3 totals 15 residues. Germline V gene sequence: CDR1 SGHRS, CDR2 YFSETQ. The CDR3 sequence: CASSLGWGFRTEAFF. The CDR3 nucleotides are TGCGCCAGCAGCTTGGGGTGGGGATTCCGGACTGAAGCTTTCTTT.

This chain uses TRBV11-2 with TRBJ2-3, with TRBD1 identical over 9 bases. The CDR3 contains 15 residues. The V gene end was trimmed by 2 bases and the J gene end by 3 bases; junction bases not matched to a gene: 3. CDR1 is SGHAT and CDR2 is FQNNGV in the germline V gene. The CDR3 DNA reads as TGTGCCAGCAGCTTAACAGGGGGCGTGACAGATACGCAGTATTTT. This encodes CASSLTGGVTDTQYF.

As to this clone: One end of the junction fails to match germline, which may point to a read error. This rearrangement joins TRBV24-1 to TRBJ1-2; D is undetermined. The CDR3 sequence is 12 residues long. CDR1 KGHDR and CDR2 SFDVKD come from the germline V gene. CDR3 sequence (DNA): TGTGCCACCAGACCATGGGAGGGCTCCTCTCCCTTC. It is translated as CATRPWEGSSPF.

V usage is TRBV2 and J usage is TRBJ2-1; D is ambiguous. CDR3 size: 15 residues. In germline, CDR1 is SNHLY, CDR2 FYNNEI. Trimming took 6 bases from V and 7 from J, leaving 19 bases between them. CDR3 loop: CASRDPGQLWNEQFF. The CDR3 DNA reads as TGTGCCAGCAGGGATCCGGGCCAACTCTGGAATGAGCAGTTCTTC.